This TCR beta chain is drawn from a study of post-analysis software for immune sequencing data. Across the whole study: Both relapsing-remitting and secondary progressive multiple sclerosis featured among the disease courses, as did progressive-relapsing multiple sclerosis.

The study, taken as a whole, reports: When the samples were clustered directly with F measure, those that had been prepared in the same batch showed strong co-clustering. The study found significantly lower normalized Chao1 diversity in multiple sclerosis patients than in controls. Roughly five TRBV segments were more frequent in patients than controls; TRBV5-6, TRBV5-1 and TRBV20-1 belonged to this group.

V lost 6 bases, J lost 3 bases, and 12 bases lay in between. Germline values: CDR1 MNHEY, CDR2 SMNVEV (reference sequence). This CDR3 spans 14 amino acids. Prepared TCR beta cDNA libraries contained unique molecular identifiers. TCRdb re-called the PCR reads with MiXCR, one entry per CDR3 protein. The repertoire holds roughly 600,000 distinct CDR3 sequences, with 40% to 50% as singletons. As regards this clonotype: Its antigen is unknown.

The receptor comes from a girl aged 5 to 17 with multiple sclerosis. What was sequenced was blood. V gene TRBV27 combines with J gene TRBJ1-5; D may be TRBD1 (6 bases). The CDR3 DNA follows: TGTGCCAGCAGCCCCCGGGGGCACAATCAGCCCCAGCATTTT. Its translation is CASSPRGHNQPQHF.